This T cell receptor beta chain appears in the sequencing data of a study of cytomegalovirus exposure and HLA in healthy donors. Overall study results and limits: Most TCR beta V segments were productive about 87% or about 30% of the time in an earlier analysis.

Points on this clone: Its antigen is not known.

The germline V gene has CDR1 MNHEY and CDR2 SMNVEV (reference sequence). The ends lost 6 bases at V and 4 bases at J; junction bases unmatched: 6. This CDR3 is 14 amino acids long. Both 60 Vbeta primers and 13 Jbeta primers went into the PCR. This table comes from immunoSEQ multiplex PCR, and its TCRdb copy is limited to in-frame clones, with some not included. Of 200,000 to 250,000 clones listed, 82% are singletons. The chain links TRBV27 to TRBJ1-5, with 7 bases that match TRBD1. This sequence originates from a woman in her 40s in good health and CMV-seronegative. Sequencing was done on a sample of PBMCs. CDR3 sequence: CASSPQGTNQPQHF. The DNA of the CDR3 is TGTGCCAGCAGCCCACAGGGGACTAATCAGCCCCAGCATTTT.